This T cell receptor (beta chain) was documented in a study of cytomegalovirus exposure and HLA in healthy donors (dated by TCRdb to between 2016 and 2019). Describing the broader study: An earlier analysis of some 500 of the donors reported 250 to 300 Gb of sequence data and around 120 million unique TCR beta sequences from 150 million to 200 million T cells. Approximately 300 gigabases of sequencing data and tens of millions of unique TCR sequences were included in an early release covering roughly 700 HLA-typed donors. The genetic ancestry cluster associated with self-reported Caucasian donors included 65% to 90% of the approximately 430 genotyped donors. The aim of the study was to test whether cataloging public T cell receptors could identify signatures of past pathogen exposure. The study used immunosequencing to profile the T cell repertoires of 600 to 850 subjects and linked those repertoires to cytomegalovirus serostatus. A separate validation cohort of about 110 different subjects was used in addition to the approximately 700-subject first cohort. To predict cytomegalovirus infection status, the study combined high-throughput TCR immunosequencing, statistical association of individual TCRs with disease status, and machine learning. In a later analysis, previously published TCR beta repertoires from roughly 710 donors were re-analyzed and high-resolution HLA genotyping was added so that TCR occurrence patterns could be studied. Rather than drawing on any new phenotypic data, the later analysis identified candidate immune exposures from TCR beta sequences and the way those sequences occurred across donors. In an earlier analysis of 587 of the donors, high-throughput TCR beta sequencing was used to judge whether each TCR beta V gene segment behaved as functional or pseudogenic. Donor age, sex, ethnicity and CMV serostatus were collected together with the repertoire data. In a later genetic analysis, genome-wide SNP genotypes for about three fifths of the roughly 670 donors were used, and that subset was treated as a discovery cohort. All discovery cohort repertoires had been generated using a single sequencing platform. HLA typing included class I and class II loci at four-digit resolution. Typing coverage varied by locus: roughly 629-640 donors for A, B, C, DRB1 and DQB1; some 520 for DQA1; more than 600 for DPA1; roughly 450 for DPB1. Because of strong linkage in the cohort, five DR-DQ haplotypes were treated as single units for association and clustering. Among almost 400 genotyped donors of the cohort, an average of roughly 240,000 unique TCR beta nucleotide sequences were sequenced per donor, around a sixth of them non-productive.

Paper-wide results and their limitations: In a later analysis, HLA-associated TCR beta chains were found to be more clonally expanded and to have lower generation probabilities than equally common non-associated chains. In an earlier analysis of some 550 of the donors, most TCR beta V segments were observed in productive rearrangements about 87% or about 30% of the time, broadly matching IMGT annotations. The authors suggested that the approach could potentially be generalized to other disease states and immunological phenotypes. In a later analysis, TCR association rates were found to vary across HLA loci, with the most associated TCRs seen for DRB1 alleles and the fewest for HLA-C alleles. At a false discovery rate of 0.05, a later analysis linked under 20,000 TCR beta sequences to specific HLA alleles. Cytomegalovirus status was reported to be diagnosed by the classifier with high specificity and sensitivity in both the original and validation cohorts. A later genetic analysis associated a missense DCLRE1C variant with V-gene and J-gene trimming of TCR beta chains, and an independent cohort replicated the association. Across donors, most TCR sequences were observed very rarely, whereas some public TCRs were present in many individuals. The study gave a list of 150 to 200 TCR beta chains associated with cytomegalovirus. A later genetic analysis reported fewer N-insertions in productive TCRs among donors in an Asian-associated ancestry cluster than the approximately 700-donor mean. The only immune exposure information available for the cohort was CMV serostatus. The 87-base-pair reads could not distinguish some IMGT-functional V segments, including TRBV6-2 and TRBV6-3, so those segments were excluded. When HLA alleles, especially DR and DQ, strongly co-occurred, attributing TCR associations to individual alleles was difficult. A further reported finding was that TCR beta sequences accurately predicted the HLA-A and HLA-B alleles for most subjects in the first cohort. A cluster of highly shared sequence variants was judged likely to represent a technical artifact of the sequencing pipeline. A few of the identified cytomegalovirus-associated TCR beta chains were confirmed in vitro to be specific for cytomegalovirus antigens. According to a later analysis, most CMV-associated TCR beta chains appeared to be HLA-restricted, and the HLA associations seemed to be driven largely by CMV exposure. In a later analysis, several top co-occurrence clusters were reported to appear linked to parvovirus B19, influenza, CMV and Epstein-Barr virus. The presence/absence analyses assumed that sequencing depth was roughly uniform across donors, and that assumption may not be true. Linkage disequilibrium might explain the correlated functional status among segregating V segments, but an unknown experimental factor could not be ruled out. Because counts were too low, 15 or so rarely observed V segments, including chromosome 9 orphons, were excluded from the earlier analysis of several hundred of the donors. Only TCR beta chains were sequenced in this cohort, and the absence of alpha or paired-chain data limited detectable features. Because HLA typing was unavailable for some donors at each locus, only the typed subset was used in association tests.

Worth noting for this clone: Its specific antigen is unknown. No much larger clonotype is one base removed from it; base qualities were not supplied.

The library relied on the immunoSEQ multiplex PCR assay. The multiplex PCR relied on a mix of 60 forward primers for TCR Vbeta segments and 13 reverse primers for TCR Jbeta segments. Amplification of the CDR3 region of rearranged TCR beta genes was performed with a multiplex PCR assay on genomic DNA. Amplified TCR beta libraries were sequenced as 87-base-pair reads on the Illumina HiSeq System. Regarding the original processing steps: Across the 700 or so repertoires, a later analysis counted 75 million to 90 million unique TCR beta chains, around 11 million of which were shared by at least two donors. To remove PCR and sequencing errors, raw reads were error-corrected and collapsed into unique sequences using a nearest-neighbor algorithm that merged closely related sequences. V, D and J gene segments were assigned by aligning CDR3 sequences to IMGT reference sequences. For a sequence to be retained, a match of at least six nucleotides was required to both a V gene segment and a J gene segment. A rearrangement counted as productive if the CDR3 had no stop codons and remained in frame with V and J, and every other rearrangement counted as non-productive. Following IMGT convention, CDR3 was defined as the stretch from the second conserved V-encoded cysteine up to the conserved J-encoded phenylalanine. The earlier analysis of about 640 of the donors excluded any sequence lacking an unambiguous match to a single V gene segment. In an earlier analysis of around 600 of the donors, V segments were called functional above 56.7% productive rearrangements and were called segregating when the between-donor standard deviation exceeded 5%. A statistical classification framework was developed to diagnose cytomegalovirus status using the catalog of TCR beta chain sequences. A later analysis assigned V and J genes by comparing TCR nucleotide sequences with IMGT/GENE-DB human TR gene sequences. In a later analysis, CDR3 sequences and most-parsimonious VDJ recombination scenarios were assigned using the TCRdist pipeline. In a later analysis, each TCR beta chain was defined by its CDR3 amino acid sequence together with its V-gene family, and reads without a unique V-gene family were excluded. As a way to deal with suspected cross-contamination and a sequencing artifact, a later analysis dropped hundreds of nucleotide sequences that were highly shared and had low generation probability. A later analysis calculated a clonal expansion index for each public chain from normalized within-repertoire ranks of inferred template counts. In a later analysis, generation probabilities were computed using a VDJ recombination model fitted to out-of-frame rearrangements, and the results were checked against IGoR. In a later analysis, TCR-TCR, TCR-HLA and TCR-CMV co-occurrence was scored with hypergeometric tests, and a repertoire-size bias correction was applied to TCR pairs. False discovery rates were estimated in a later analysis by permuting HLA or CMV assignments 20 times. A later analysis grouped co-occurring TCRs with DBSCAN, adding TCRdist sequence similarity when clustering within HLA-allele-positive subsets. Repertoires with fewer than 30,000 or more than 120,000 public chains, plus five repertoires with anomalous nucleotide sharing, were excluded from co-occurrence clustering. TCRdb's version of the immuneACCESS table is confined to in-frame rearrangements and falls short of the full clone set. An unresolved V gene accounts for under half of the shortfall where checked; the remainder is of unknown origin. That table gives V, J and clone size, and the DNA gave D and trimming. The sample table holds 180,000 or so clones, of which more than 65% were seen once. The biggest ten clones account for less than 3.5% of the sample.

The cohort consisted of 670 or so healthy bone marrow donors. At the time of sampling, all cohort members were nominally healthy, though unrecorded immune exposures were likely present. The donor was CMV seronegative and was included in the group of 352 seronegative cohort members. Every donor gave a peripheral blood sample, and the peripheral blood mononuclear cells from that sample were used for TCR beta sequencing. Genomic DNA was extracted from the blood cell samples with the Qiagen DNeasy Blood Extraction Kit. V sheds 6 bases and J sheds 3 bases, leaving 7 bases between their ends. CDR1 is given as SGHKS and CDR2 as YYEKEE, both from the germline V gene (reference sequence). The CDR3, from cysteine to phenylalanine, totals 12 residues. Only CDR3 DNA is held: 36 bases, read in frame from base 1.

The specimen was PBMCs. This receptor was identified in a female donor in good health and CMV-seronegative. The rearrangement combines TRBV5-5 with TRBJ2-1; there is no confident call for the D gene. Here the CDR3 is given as CASNQNYNEQFF. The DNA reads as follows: TGTGCCAGCAATCAGAACTACAATGAGCAGTTCTTC.